This T cell receptor (beta chain) came from a study of cytomegalovirus exposure and HLA in healthy donors. Notes on the study in general: The study dropped some indistinguishable V segments, TRBV6-2 and TRBV6-3 among them.

Germline V gives CDR1 LNHDA, CDR2 SQIVND (reference sequence). The CDR3 spans 12 residues. V lost 5 bases, J lost 7 bases, and 11 bases lay in between. The PCR contained 60 Vbeta and 13 Jbeta primers. Generated by immunoSEQ multiplex PCR, the TCRdb table keeps only in-frame clones and is missing some. The sample holds fewer than 250,000 clones, about 80% seen once. A word on this clone: Its antigen is still unknown.

Input material: PBMCs. This chain joins TRBV19 and TRBJ1-2; the D gene is possibly TRBD1 (5 bases). The sequence was collected from a girl between 10 and 17 years old in good health and CMV-seronegative. The chain's CDR3 is CASSGRDSGYTF. Here the CDR3 DNA reads TGTGCCAGTAGTGGCAGGGATTCTGGCTACACCTTC.